This TCR beta chain was identified during a study of CD8+ T cells in alopecia areata. cDNA serving as the sequencing template came from extracted, reverse transcribed RNA. Measured with immunoSEQ multiplex PCR; TCRdb has only the in-frame clones, and not every one. This table holds roughly 120,000 clones, 58% found once. The junction had 9 bases not matched to a gene; V was cut back by 1 base and J by 4 bases. The germline CDR1 and CDR2 sequences are GTSNPN and SVGIG (reference sequence). This CDR3 is 16 amino acids long. Documented treatment: oral pan-JAK inhibitor, 5-10 mg twice daily. This clone was observed a few times.

The input for sequencing was CD8+ T cells sorted from blood, taken at week 4, from a patient treated with tofacitinib. This sequence was found in a human donor with alopecia areata. The rearrangement links TRBV30 to TRBJ2-1; 8 bases line up with TRBD2. The CDR3 DNA sequence: TGTGCCTGGAGTGGTCTTACTAGCGGAGGATACAATGAGCAGTTCTTC. Translation: CAWSGLTSGGYNEQFF. The full variable domain, in which reference TRBV30 and TRBJ2-1 provide the parts outside the CDR3, is SQTIHQWPATLVQPVGSPLSLECTVEGTSNPNLYWYRQAAGRGLQLLFYSVGIGQISSEVPQNLSASRPQDRQFILSSKKLLLSDSGFYLCAWSGLTSGGYNEQFFGPGTRLTVL.